A single sample gave rise to the 8 T cell receptor beta chains below, sequenced in a study of blood T cell repertoires in COVID-19. Assay used: immunoSEQ multiplex PCR; TCRdb lists only in-frame clones, some missing. In the table there are roughly 40,000 clones, 70% to 90% of which are singletons. Sample: peripheral blood. The receptors derive from a human donor in a cohort sampled during active COVID-19.

V usage is TRBV4-1 and J usage is TRBJ2-5, with D maybe TRBD2 (6 bases). The CDR3 covers 15 residues. The ends were cut back, 2 bases at V and 1 base at J, with 11 bases in the middle. CDR1 and CDR2 from the germline V gene are MGHRA and YSYEKL. In DNA, the CDR3 is TGCGCCAGCAGCCAAACCCGGGGGAGCCAAGAGACCCAGTACTTC. It specifies CASSQTRGSQETQYF.

This sequence joins TRBV6-5 and TRBJ1-6; the D gene is possibly TRBD1 (5 bases). The CDR3 runs to 14 residues. Germline CDR1 is MNHEY and CDR2 is SVGAGI. Trimming took 7 bases from V and 12 from J, leaving 19 bases between them. The CDR3 here is CASTPQGPTLPLHF. CDR3 bases: TGTGCCAGCACGCCTCAGGGCCCTACCTTACCCCTCCACTTT.

The chain is built from TRBV10-2 and TRBJ2-7; a weak D match, TRBD1 (6 bases). The CDR3 totals 14 residues. Germline CDR1 reads WSHSY; CDR2 reads SAAADI. V lost 11 bases and J lost 0, with 17 bases in between. The CDR3: CAGKTGHISYEQYF. CDR3 in DNA: TGCGCCGGCAAGACAGGCCACATCTCCTACGAGCAGTACTTC.

The rearrangement uses TRBV10-3 and TRBJ2-7; the match to TRBD1 covers 7 bases. The CDR3 extends over 15 amino acids. The V gene's germline CDR1 is ENHRY and CDR2 SYGVKD. Losses at the gene ends were 4 bases for V and 0 bases for J; bases not matched to a gene: 6. The DNA for the CDR3 is TGTGCCATCAGTGCTCCGGGACAGAGCTCCTACGAGCAGTACTTC. Its translation: CAISAPGQSSYEQYF.

The V and J genes are TRBV21-1 and TRBJ2-1; the DNA was not compared with TRBD2, the D call given in the table. TRBV21-1 is noted as a pseudogene. The CDR3 is made up of 23 amino acids. DNA of the CDR3: TGTGCCAGCAGCACCCCGAGGGCCCAACTAGCGCTGAGCAAGAGGGGATCCTACAATGAGCAGTTCTTC. Translated: CASSTPRAQLALSKRGSYNEQFF.

The chain couples TRBV9 to TRBJ2-7, with TRBD1 matching over 7 bases. Unmatched junction bases numbered 9, after V lost 0 bases and J lost 6 bases. This CDR3 has 15 amino acids. CDR1 and CDR2 (germline): SGDLS, YYNGEE. This CDR3 reads CASSVETGVLSEQYF. The CDR3 DNA reads as TGTGCCAGCAGCGTAGAAACAGGGGTCCTGAGCGAGCAGTACTTC. The whole variable domain, remainder taken from reference TRBV9 and TRBJ2-7, is DSGVTQTPKHLITATGQRVTLRCSPRSGDLSVYWYQQSLDQGLQFLIQYYNGEERAKGNILERFSAQQFPDLHSELNLSSLELGDSALYFCASSVETGVLSEQYFGPGTRLTVT.

The gene calls are TRBV6-2 or TRBV6-3 and TRBJ1-1, with 8 bases matching TRBD1. This CDR3 has 12 amino acids. Germline CDR1 MNHEY, CDR2 SVGEGT. V was clipped by 6 bases and J by 13 bases; unmatched bases: 10. This CDR3 is CASSSAGTGIFF. CDR3 nucleotide sequence: TGTGCCAGCAGCTCAGCCGGGACAGGAATTTTCTTT.

V usage is TRBV6-5 and J usage is TRBJ2-5, with D perhaps TRBD1 (6 bases). The CDR3 consists of 13 residues. Germline CDR1 reads MNHEY; CDR2 reads SVGAGI. V was pared by 3 bases and J by 4 bases, with 9 bases between. CDR3 nucleotides: TGTGCCAGCAGTTATCAGGGGCCAGAGACCCAGTACTTC. Protein: CASSYQGPETQYF.